This T cell receptor (beta chain) came from a study of CD8+ T cells in alopecia areata. V was shortened by 0 bases and J by 3 bases, with 12 bases between the two germline ends. The CDR3 has 16 amino acids. The germline CDR1 and CDR2 sequences are MGHRA and YSYEKL. Treatment given: oral pan-JAK inhibitor, 5-10 mg twice daily. After isolation, RNA underwent reverse transcription to generate cDNA as the sequencing template. Some clones are missing from TCRdb's copy, which holds only in-frame ones; the method was immunoSEQ multiplex PCR. The repertoire has about 120,000 clones, 50% to 55% of them found once; the top ten carry approximately 0.46%.

The chain uses TRBV4-1 and TRBJ2-1; D perhaps matches TRBD1 (5 bases). The clonotype was recovered from a human donor with alopecia areata. The source was CD4+ T cells sorted from blood, collected at week 4, from a patient treated with tofacitinib. The CDR3 protein is CASSQDQVRGYNEQFF. DNA of the CDR3: TGCGCCAGCAGCCAAGATCAGGTTAGGGGCTACAATGAGCAGTTCTTC.